This TCR beta chain was captured in a study of CD8+ T cells in alopecia areata. At the level of the study: Treated patients took oral tofacitinib at 5 to 10 mg twice daily.

Sequencing used cDNA as its template, made by extracting RNA and reverse transcribing it. Repertoires were generated with immunoSEQ multiplex PCR, while TCRdb's copy carries only in-frame clones and drops some. The data show some 150,000 clones, with approximately 53% seen just once and roughly a fifth held by the top ten. V was pared by 1 base and J by 3 bases, with 19 bases between. Germline CDR1 and CDR2: GTSNPN and SVGIG (reference sequence). The CDR3 contains 16 residues. Note on this clone: Antigen unknown.

From alopecia areata patients, lesional scalp punch biopsies and peripheral blood were collected. Starting from PBMCs, sorting isolated CD4+ and CD8+ T cells. Study findings and constraints: Patients showed less clear TCR sequence sharing than mice, possibly partly because of HLA diversity.

The origin of this receptor is a human donor with alopecia areata. Sample: CD8+ T cells sorted from blood, taken at week 0. The chain uses TRBV30 and TRBJ2-7; D possibly corresponds to TRBD2 (6 bases). CDR3 amino acids: CAWSAETGTGSYEQYF. CDR3 DNA: TGTGCCTGGAGTGCTGAAACAGGTACCGGGAGCTACGAGCAGTACTTC.